These 31 T cell receptor beta chains were all obtained from the same sample, sequenced in a study of OX40 agonist ivuxolimab in advanced cancers. Clones were sequenced by immunoSEQ multiplex PCR, and TCRdb holds only the in-frame ones, with some missing. The sample carries fewer than 65,000 clones, approximately 86% recorded once. Sequences were derived from CD4+ or CD8+ T cells sorted from blood, sampled in a trial of the OX40 agonist ivuxolimab. The receptors shown here come from an adult with an advanced solid tumor such as melanoma, head and neck, liver or kidney cancer.

The chain combines TRBV28 with TRBJ2-5; either TRBD1 or TRBD2 may fit D (7 bases each). The CDR3 consists of 14 residues. Per germline, CDR1 MDHEN and CDR2 SYDVKM. Between the trimmed V and J ends, which lost 7 bases and 4 bases, there was a span of 16 bases. The chain's CDR3 is CASTQGGNGETQYF. Here the CDR3 DNA reads TGTGCCAGCACCCAGGGGGGGAATGGAGAGACCCAGTACTTC.

The chain joins TRBV9 to TRBJ1-2; D call uncertain. Germline-derived CDR1 and CDR2 are SGDLS and YYNGEE. The ends were cut back, 3 bases at V and 2 bases at J, with 11 bases in the middle. This CDR3 spans 14 amino acids. DNA for the CDR3: TGTGCCAGCAGCGGATATATAGGGAACTATGGCTACACCTTC. It translates to CASSGYIGNYGYTF.

This clone was seen a handful of times. The J gene is TRBJ2-3, the V gene TRBV2; possible D gene TRBD2, 5 bases. The CDR3 sequence is 16 residues long. Deletions cut 4 bases from V and 0 bases from J, with 14 bases between. Germline V lookup: CDR1 SNHLY, CDR2 FYNNEI. CDR3 in DNA: TGTGCCAGCAGTGGGAAGGGAGCGGAGAGCACAGATACGCAGTATTTT. Protein product: CASSGKGAESTDTQYF.

V is TRBV10-3 and J is TRBJ2-3; TRBD2 aligns across 13 bases. Germline V lookup: CDR1 ENHRY, CDR2 SYGVKD. The ends lost 7 bases at V and 0 bases at J; junction bases unmatched: 4. The CDR3 sequence is 16 residues long. CDR3 nucleotides: TGTGCCATCACTAGGACTAGCGGGAGTAGCACAGATACGCAGTATTTT. It specifies CAITRTSGSSTDTQYF.

The V call is TRBV29-1, the J call TRBJ2-7; the D gene could be TRBD1 or TRBD2 (5 bases each). There are 15 residues in the CDR3. Per the germline V gene, CDR1 is SQVTM and CDR2 is ANQGSEA. With 0 bases removed from V and 6 bases from J, the gap between germline ends came to 18 bases. The CDR3 DNA reads TGCAGCGTTGAAGATCCGCCTGGGACCGGGGCCGAGCAGTACTTC. It specifies CSVEDPPGTGAEQYF.

CDR3 DNA sequence: TGTGCCAGCAGCTTAGAAGTGAACACAGATACGCAGTATTTT. Translated, it gives CASSLEVNTDTQYF. The chain links TRBV7-3 to TRBJ2-3; D gene ambiguous. The CDR3 has 14 amino acids. CDR1 and CDR2 (germline): SGHTA, FQGTGA. Between the trimmed V and J ends, which lost 2 bases and 2 bases, there was a span of 8 bases.

V gene TRBV7-2 combines with J gene TRBJ2-7; D remains ambiguous. In germline, CDR1 is SGHTA, CDR2 FQGNSA. V was clipped by 2 bases and J by 1 base, with 12 bases between them. There are 15 residues in the CDR3. CDR3 DNA: TGTGCCAGCAGCTTACGGGTCTCAGAGTCCTACGAGCAGTACTTC. Translating gives CASSLRVSESYEQYF.

This rearrangement joins TRBV29-1 to TRBJ1-1; D not certain. The CDR3 runs 14 residues. Germline V CDR1 and CDR2: SQVTM, ANQGSEA. Trimming removed 2 bases at V and 6 bases at J, with 16 bases between. CDR3 loop: CSVESTELGAEAFF. The DNA of the CDR3 is TGCAGCGTTGAATCGACCGAACTTGGGGCTGAAGCTTTCTTT.

This clone was seen more than once but under ten times. The chain uses TRBV6-6 and TRBJ1-1; D gene uncertain. This CDR3 contains 13 residues. Deletions cut 0 bases from V and 5 bases from J, with 7 bases between. Germline V gene data show CDR1 as MNHNY and CDR2 as SVGAGI (reference sequence). DNA for the CDR3: TGTGCCAGCAGTTACTCGGTCGAAACTGAAGCTTTCTTT. It is translated as CASSYSVETEAFF.

The chain recombines TRBV10-3 with TRBJ1-2, with D unresolved. Germline assignment: CDR1 ENHRY and CDR2 SYGVKD. The length of the CDR3 is 13 residues. Trimming took off 4 bases at V and 4 bases at J, with 10 bases between the two ends. CDR3 residues: CAISVGDPYGYTF. As DNA, the CDR3 is TGTGCCATCAGTGTCGGGGATCCCTATGGCTACACCTTC.

This sequence joins TRBV7-9 and TRBJ1-2; TRBD1 is a possible D gene (5 bases). The CDR3 covers 13 residues. Germline CDR1 reads SEHNR; CDR2 reads FQNEAQ (reference sequence). V was pared by 2 bases and J by 2 bases, with 6 bases between. The CDR3 sequence is CASSLQGNYGYTF. The CDR3 region has the DNA TGTGCCAGCAGCTTACAGGGCAACTATGGCTACACCTTC.

The chain couples TRBV5-1 to TRBJ2-3, with 9 bases identical to TRBD2. There are 17 residues in the CDR3. Germline trimming cut 2 bases from V and 6 bases from J; bases unmatched to any gene: 13. Germline CDR1 SGHRS, CDR2 YFSETQ. The CDR3 DNA follows: TGCGCCAGCAGCTTAGGATCAGGAGCGGGGGGTGGGGATACGCAGTATTTT. Amino acid sequence: CASSLGSGAGGGDTQYF.

The V call is TRBV15, the J call TRBJ1-1; TRBD1 might be the D (6 bases). This CDR3 contains 13 residues. Germline CDR1 LNHNV, CDR2 YYDKDF (reference sequence). Trimming left V 5 bases short and J 7 bases short, with 14 bases between. The CDR3 coding sequence is TGTGCCACCAGCGGAGGGGGGTATGGTGAAGCTTTCTTT. It specifies CATSGGGYGEAFF.

This rearrangement joins TRBV5-1 to TRBJ2-1; D is possibly TRBD2 (5 bases). The CDR3 consists of 14 residues. The V and J ends lost 2 bases and 5 bases respectively, with 11 bases between them. Germline V CDR1 and CDR2: SGHRS, YFSETQ. DNA for the CDR3: TGCGCCAGCAGCTTACCGGGGATTGACAATGAGCAGTTCTTC. Protein product: CASSLPGIDNEQFF.

The chain joins TRBV5-4 to TRBJ2-2; D unresolved. The V gene lost 0 bases and the J gene lost 5 bases, with 5 bases spanning the gap. The CDR3 is 13 residues long. In germline, CDR1 is SGHNT, CDR2 YYREEE (reference sequence). The CDR3 protein is CASSLATTGELFF. DNA for the CDR3: TGTGCCAGCAGCTTGGCGACGACCGGGGAGCTGTTTTTT.

The chain links TRBV19 to TRBJ2-7; D may be TRBD1 (6 bases). Deletions cut 3 bases from V and 5 bases from J, with 11 bases between. This CDR3 has 13 amino acids. The V gene's germline CDR1 is LNHDA and CDR2 SQIVND (reference sequence). The CDR3 nucleotides read TGTGCCAGTAGTATCTCCAGGGGCGACGAGCAGTACTTC. Encoded protein: CASSISRGDEQYF.

The chain employs TRBV28 and TRBJ2-6; no firm D call. The V and J ends lost 3 bases and 0 bases respectively, with 3 bases between them. Germline V gene data show CDR1 as MDHEN and CDR2 as SYDVKM. The CDR3 length is 14 residues. In DNA form, the CDR3 reads TGTGCCAGCAGTTTCGCCTCTGGGGCCAACGTCCTGACTTTC. Protein sequence: CASSFASGANVLTF.

This clone was counted once. The genes are TRBV30 and TRBJ2-3, with D perhaps matching TRBD1 (5 bases). V lost 3 bases and J 2 bases, leaving 15 bases between the germline ends. Germline CDR1 reads GTSNPN; CDR2 reads SVGIG (reference sequence). This CDR3 region has 15 residues. The CDR3 loop reads CAWSQGYPSTDTQYF. As DNA, the CDR3 is TGTGCCTGGAGCCAGGGCTACCCATCCACAGATACGCAGTATTTT.

This sequence joins TRBV19 and TRBJ2-7; 7 nucleotides line up with TRBD1. The CDR3 has 15 residues. Germline values: CDR1 LNHDA, CDR2 SQIVND (reference sequence). The V and J ends lost 5 bases and 1 base, in that order; junction bases with no gene match: 8. CDR3 sequence: CASSPDRLYSYEQYF. DNA for the CDR3: TGTGCCAGTAGTCCGGACAGGCTTTATTCCTACGAGCAGTACTTC.

This sequence joins TRBV30 and TRBJ1-3, with 7 bases aligning to TRBD1. This CDR3 is 12 amino acids long. The V and J ends lost 7 bases and 3 bases, in that order; junction bases with no gene match: 3. The V gene's germline CDR1 is GTSNPN and CDR2 SVGIG (reference sequence). CDR3 amino acids: CASGQNGNTIYF. The CDR3, as DNA: TGTGCCTCGGGACAGAATGGAAACACCATATATTTT.

The genes are TRBV18 and TRBJ1-4; no clear D. Germline V gene sequence: CDR1 KGHSH, CDR2 LQKENI. The CDR3 is 14 residues long. V shed 3 bases and J shed 5 bases, with 10 bases lying between them. CDR3 loop: CASSPGGVNEKLFF. The CDR3 DNA is TGTGCCAGCTCACCTGGTGGGGTCAATGAAAAACTGTTTTTT.

The chain has TRBV9 and TRBJ2-3; D unclear. Between the trimmed V and J ends, which lost 3 bases and 0 bases, there was a span of 14 bases. This CDR3 comprises 16 residues. Germline CDR1 and CDR2: SGDLS and YYNGEE. The CDR3 nucleotides read TGTGCCAGCAGCGCCTTTGCCGGAGCTAGCACAGATACGCAGTATTTT. Protein product: CASSAFAGASTDTQYF.

The V and J genes are TRBV10-2 and TRBJ1-6, with TRBD1 matching over 11 bases. Germline CDR1 WSHSY, CDR2 SAAADI. V shed 4 bases, J shed 0 bases, and the junction held 8 bases outside the gene matches. CDR3 size: 19 residues. The CDR3 nucleotides are TGCGCCAGCAGTGCCGGGACAGGGGGTACGAGCTCCTATAATTCACCCCTCCACTTT. It codes for CASSAGTGGTSSYNSPLHF.

The chain carries TRBV5-1 and TRBJ2-7, with TRBD2 matching over 15 bases. Losses at the gene ends were 4 bases for V and 2 bases for J; bases not matched to a gene: 4. The CDR3 has 16 amino acids. Germline V gene data show CDR1 as SGHRS and CDR2 as YFSETQ. The CDR3 DNA reads as TGCGCCAGCAGCCCCCGGACTAGCGGGGGGGCCTACGAGCAGTACTTC. It yields the protein CASSPRTSGGAYEQYF.

The gene calls are TRBV4-3 and TRBJ1-1, with TRBD1 identical over 8 bases. CDR1 is LGHNA, CDR2 YSLEER, per germline. The CDR3 runs to 15 residues. Trimming removed 0 bases from V and 4 bases from J; junction bases left unmatched: 4. This CDR3 reads CASSQEPTGGTEAFF. As DNA, the CDR3 is TGCGCCAGCAGCCAAGAACCCACAGGGGGCACTGAAGCTTTCTTT.

The chain couples TRBV30 to TRBJ1-4; 10 bases match TRBD1. Germline V lookup: CDR1 GTSNPN, CDR2 SVGIG (reference sequence). This CDR3 has 16 amino acids. The V segment lost 0 bases and the J segment 8 bases; nucleotides outside the gene matches: 9. Written as DNA, the CDR3 is TGTGCCTGGAGTGTAGGAGTGGGACAGGGGCCCGAAAAACTGTTTTTT. Amino acid sequence: CAWSVGVGQGPEKLFF.

The chain joins TRBV10-3 to TRBJ2-3; TRBD1 is a possible D gene (6 bases). Per germline, CDR1 ENHRY and CDR2 SYGVKD. Trimming left V 0 bases short and J 0 bases short, with 7 bases between. The CDR3 contains 15 residues. The CDR3 DNA reads TGTGCCATCAGTGAGTCGAGGGGGAGCACAGATACGCAGTATTTT. It specifies CAISESRGSTDTQYF.

This clone was seen only once. One junction end disagrees with the germline gene, perhaps due to a read error. The chain has TRBV7-2 and TRBJ2-5; D may correspond to TRBD1 or TRBD2 (5 bases each). Germline lookup yields CDR1 SGHTA and CDR2 FQGNSA. CDR3 length: 13 residues. The CDR3: CASSLGPDWGPNF. In DNA, the CDR3 is TGTGCCAGCAGCTTAGGCCCGGACTGGGGCCCTAACTTC.

The chain is built from TRBV11-3 and TRBJ2-5; D may be TRBD2 (5 bases). V gave up 0 bases and J gave up 5 bases, with 10 bases separating them. There are 14 residues in the CDR3. The germline CDR1 and CDR2 sequences are SGHNT and YENEEA. The CDR3 spells CASSLDRASETQYF. The CDR3 DNA follows: TGTGCCAGCAGCTTAGATCGGGCTAGCGAGACCCAGTACTTC.

This clone was recorded once. The junction shows a germline mismatch at one end, possibly a read error. This CDR3 is also generated by other DNA sequences in the sample. The rearrangement joins TRBV15 to TRBJ2-7; 8 bases are a match to TRBD1. CDR1 is LNHNV, CDR2 YYDKDF, per germline (reference sequence). The CDR3 spans 16 residues. CDR3 DNA sequence: TGTGCCACCAGCAGAGAGGTTACAGGGGGGTCCTACGAACAGTACTTC. It yields the protein CATSREVTGGSYEQYF.

The V call is TRBV19, the J call TRBJ1-3, with D perhaps TRBD1 (6 bases). The germline V and J ends were trimmed by 6 bases and 1 base, with 16 bases remaining between them. Germline CDR1 reads LNHDA; CDR2 reads SQIVND (reference sequence). The CDR3 length is 16 residues. CDR3 sequence: CASRTRGFSSGNTIYF. Written as DNA, the CDR3 is TGTGCCAGTAGAACCAGGGGCTTCAGTTCTGGAAACACCATATATTTT. Full variable domain (missing parts from reference TRBV19 and TRBJ1-3): DGGITQSPKYLFRKEGQNVTLSCEQNLNHDAMYWYRQDPGQGLRLIYYSQIVNDFQKGDIAEGYSVSREKKESFPLTVTSAQKNPTAFYLCASRTRGFSSGNTIYFGEGSWLTVV.